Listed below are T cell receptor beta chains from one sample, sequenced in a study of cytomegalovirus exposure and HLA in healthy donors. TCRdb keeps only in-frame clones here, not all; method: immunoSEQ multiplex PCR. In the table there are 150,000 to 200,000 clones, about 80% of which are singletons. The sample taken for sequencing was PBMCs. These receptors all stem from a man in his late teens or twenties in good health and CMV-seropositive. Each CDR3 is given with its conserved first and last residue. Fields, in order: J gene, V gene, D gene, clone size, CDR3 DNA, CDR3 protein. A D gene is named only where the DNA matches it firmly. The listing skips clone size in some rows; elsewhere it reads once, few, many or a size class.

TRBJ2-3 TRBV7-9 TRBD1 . TGTGCCAGCAGCCTCCGGGACAGGGCATCCACAGATACGCAGTATTTT CASSLRDRASTDTQYF
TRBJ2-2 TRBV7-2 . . TGTGCCAGCAGCCCCAGTTTGCGGGAGCTGTTTTTT CASSPSLRELFF
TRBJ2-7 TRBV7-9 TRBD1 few TGTGCCAGCAGCTCGACCGGGACAGGGTCTGCCCGCGAGCAGTACTTC CASSSTGTGSAREQYF
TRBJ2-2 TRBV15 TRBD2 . TGTGCCACCAGCAGAGCCGGAGGACTAGCGGGAGCCGGGGAGCTGTTTTTT CATSRAGGLAGAGELFF
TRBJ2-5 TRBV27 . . TGTGCCAGCAGACAGGGCTTAGGGCAAGAGACCCAGTACTTC CASRQGLGQETQYF
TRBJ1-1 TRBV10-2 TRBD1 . TGCGCCAGCGGGGAGACAGGGTCGAGAACTGAAGCTTTCTTT CASGETGSRTEAFF
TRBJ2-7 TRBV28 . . TGTGCCAGCAGTTTCGGCTCCTACGAGCAGTACTTC CASSFGSYEQYF
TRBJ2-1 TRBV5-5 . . TGTGCCAGCAGCATATTCAATGAGCAGTTCTTC CASSIFNEQFF
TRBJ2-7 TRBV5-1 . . TGCGCCAGCAGCTTGGAAACCGATTACGAGCAGTACTTC CASSLETDYEQYF
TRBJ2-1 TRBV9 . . TGTGCCAGCAGCGCCGAGGGACTCCTATACAATGAGCAGTTCTTC CASSAEGLLYNEQFF
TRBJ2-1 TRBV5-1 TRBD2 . TGCGCCAGCAGCCCGAGAGGGAGGGTAGCGGGGGCCAATGAGCAGTTCTTC CASSPRGRVAGANEQFF
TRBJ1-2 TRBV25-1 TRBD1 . TGTGCCAGCAACCCAGGGACAGTCTATGGCTACACCTTC CASNPGTVYGYTF
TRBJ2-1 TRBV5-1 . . TGCGCCAGCAGCTTGGAATCGGGGGTGTATGAGCAGTTCTTC CASSLESGVYEQFF
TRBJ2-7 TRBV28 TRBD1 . TGTGCCAGCAGTCCCCCCCAGGGACAGGGGCCCTACGAGCAGTACTTC CASSPPQGQGPYEQYF
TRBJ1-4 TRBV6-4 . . TGTGCCAGCAGTGCTCAGGGGTCAGAAGCAACTAATGAAAAACTGTTTTTT CASSAQGSEATNEKLFF
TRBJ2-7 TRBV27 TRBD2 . TGTGCCAGCAGTCCCAAGGGAGCGGGATACTCCTACGAGCAGTACTTC CASSPKGAGYSYEQYF
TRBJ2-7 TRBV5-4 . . TGTGCCAGCAGCTTGTGGCAGGCCTACGAGCAGTACTTC CASSLWQAYEQYF
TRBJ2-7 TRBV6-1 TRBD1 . TGTGCCAGCAGCGGACAGGGTTTATCCTACGAGCAGTACTTC CASSGQGLSYEQYF
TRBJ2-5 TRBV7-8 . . TGTGCCAGCAGCTTTCTCAGCGAACAAGAGACCCAGTACTTC CASSFLSEQETQYF
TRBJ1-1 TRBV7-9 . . TGTGCCAGCAGCTTAGGGGGGCAGGAGATGAACACTGAAGCTTTCTTT CASSLGGQEMNTEAFF
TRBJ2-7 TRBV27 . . TGTGCCAGCAGTTTAGGCAGACCAGGCGAGCAGTACTTC CASSLGRPGEQYF
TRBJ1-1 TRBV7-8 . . TGTGCCAGCAGCTCCCGGGAGGCGGTGAACACTGAAGCTTTCTTT CASSSREAVNTEAFF
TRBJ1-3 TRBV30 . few TGTGCCTCCTCATCCCCGGGAGGGGTATGGGACACCATATATTTT CASSSPGGVWDTIYF
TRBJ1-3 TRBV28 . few TGTGCCAGCAGTTCGAAGCTCCTCCTGGGAAACACCATATATTTT CASSSKLLLGNTIYF
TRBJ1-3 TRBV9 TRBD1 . TGTGCCAGCAGCCCAGAACAGGGGGCAGTCGGAAACACCATATATTTT CASSPEQGAVGNTIYF
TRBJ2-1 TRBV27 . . TGTGCCAGCAGCTTAGCCAGGGCCCCCTACAATGAGCAGTTCTTC CASSLARAPYNEQFF
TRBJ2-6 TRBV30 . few TGTGCCTGGACACCGAGCATAGCGGACCCCTCTGGGGCCAACGTCCTGACTTTC CAWTPSIADPSGANVLTF
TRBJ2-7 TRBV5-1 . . TGCGCCAGCAGCTTGGTTGGAGGCTCCTACGAGCAGTACTTC CASSLVGGSYEQYF
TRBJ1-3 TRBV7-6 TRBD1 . TGTGCCAGCAGCCCGCAGGCCCGACAGGGGGCGTCTGGAAACACCATATATTTT CASSPQARQGASGNTIYF
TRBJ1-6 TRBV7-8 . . TGTGCCAGCAGCTTAGAGGAGACAGTTAATTCACCCCTCCACTTT CASSLEETVNSPLHF
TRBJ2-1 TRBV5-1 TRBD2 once TGCGCCAGCAGCTCCGGACTAGCGGGAGGGACGGACAATGAGCAGTTCTTC CASSSGLAGGTDNEQFF
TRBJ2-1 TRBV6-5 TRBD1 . TGTGCCAGCAGTTACGAGACAGGGGGTGGGGGCACCAAGTTCTTC CASSYETGGGGTKFF
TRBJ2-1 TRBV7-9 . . TGTGCCAGCAGCTTAGACGCAAGCGAATACAATGAGCAGTTCTTC CASSLDASEYNEQFF
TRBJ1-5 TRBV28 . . TGTGCCAGCAGTTTATCAGGGCCGAATCAGCCCCAGCATTTT CASSLSGPNQPQHF
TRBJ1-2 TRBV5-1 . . TGCGCCAGCAGCCTCAGGGGCGATGGCTACACCTTC CASSLRGDGYTF
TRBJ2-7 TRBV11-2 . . TGTGCCAGCGTGGCGGGAAAGTACTCATTTAACTCCTACGAGCAGTACTTC CASVAGKYSFNSYEQYF
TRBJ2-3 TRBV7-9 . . TGTGCCAGCAGCCGCCGTGATGCGGCAGATACGCAGTATTTT CASSRRDAADTQYF
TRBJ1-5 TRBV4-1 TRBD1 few TGCGCCAGCAGCCAAGAACAGGGGGCTTCGGGACAGCCCCAGCATTTT CASSQEQGASGQPQHF
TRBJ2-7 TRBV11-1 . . TGTGCCAGCAGCTTGGGCCCCGCGGGCGAGCAGTACTTC CASSLGPAGEQYF
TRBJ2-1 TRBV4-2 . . TGTGCCAGCAGCCAAGATAGTACTAGTTGGCGCGATGAGCAGTTCTTC CASSQDSTSWRDEQFF
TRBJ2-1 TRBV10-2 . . TGCGCCAGCAGTGAGTTAGGGGGTGAGCAGTTCTTC CASSELGGEQFF
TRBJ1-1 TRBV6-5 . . TGTGCCAGCAGTTTTACACAGGGATCCCGGAACACTGAAGCTTTCTTT CASSFTQGSRNTEAFF
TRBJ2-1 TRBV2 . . TGTGCCAAAGGCCCGGGGGAGGAGTACAATGAGCAGTTCTTC CAKGPGEEYNEQFF
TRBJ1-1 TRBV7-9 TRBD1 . TGTGCCAGCAGCCGAGACAGGGGTAACACTGAAGCTTTCTTT CASSRDRGNTEAFF
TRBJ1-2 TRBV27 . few TGTGCCAGCAGTTACAGCACAGGTTATGGCTACACCTTC CASSYSTGYGYTF
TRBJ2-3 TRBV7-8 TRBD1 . TGTGCCAGCTCCTCCGACCCGACGACAGGGGACATCACAGATACGCAGTATTTT CASSSDPTTGDITDTQYF
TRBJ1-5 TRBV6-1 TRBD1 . TGTGCCAGCACCGCTGACAGGGGCAATCAGCCCCAGCATTTT CASTADRGNQPQHF
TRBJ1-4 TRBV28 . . TGTGCCACCAAAGAGAGGGAAGCTCATGAAAAACTGTTTTTT CATKEREAHEKLFF
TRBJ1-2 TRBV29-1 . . TGCAGCATCAGGGGTTCTCATGGCTACACCTTC CSIRGSHGYTF
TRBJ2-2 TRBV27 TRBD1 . TGTGCCAGCAGCTGGACAGGGGGCACCGGGGAGCTGTTTTTT CASSWTGGTGELFF
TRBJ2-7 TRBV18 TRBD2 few TGTGCCAGCACTTCTCTGCCTAGCGGATCCTACGAGCAGTACTTC CASTSLPSGSYEQYF
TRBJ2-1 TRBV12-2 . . TGTGCAAGTCGCTTCAGTAGTGACGGGGTCAATGAGCAGTTCTTC CASRFSSDGVNEQFF
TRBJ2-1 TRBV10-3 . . TGTGCCATCAGTCACTTGGGTCTAGATTCCCCCCAAAGTGAGCAGTTCTTC CAISHLGLDSPQSEQFF
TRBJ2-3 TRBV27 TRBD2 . TGTGCCAGCAGTCGGGCCGGCGGAGCGGGGAGGGCCACAGATACGCAGTATTTT CASSRAGGAGRATDTQYF
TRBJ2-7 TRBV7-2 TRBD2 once TGTGCCAGCAGCTTATATCAGCGGGAGCCCCTCGAGCAGTACTTC CASSLYQREPLEQYF
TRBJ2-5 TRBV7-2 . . TGTGCCAGCAGCTCGCAAGAGACCCAGTACTTC CASSSQETQYF
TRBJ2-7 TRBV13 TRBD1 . TGTGCCAGCAGCTTAGGACAGGGGGCGGGTGAGCAGTACTTC CASSLGQGAGEQYF
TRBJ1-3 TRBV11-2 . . TGTGCCAGCAGCCCAAACAGCCTTCCCTCTGGAAACACCATATATTTT CASSPNSLPSGNTIYF